This T cell receptor beta chain originates from a study of blood T cells in healthy people across ages. At the level of the study: Template switching retrieved approximately one barcoded beta molecule for each two T cells. Whole-study findings and limits: In long-lived donors, naive CD4+ cell counts and diversity exceeded those of aged donors.

The CDR3 runs 14 residues. V shed 3 bases and J shed 3 bases, with 12 bases lying between them. The germline CDR1 and CDR2 sequences are SGHRS and YFSETQ. Comment on this clonotype: The antigen is not known.

Using a J-beta primer mix together with a sample-barcoded 5' primer, a second PCR was run for about 6 to 12 cycles. One entry per CDR3 protein results from TCRdb running MiXCR on the 5' RACE reads. The sample contains fewer than 650,000 distinct CDR3 sequences, about 26% of which appear only once. This sample also appeared in a second study, on T cells of mothers and their children.

This chain connects TRBV5-1 to TRBJ2-5; no firm D call. The sample consisted of blood. This sequence originates from a boy aged 2-9 years in good health. The chain's CDR3 is CASSSLDIKETQYF. In DNA, the CDR3 is TGCGCCAGCAGCTCGCTTGACATAAAAGAGACCCAGTACTTC.